This T cell receptor beta chain was profiled in a study of type 1 regulatory T cells. Study at large: T-allo10 is an in vitro-generated, Tr1-enriched CD4 T cell product specific for alloantigen.

The graft donor-derived T-allo10 cells reportedly recognize host alloantigens, are anergic, and suppress alloantigen-specifically. TCRdb reprocessed the reads via MiXCR and lists one record per CDR3 protein. The top ten hold about 8% of the sample, which has approximately 72,000 distinct CDR3 sequences, 63% seen once. Germline CDR1 and CDR2: MDHEN and SYDVKM. V gave up 5 bases and J gave up 0 bases, with 10 bases separating them. The CDR3 is made up of 15 amino acids. Regarding this clonotype: The antigen is not known.

This chain joins TRBV28 and TRBJ1-4, with D perhaps matching TRBD1 (6 bases). This clonotype originated in a human donor in good health. The sequenced sample consisted of cultured T cells, either the whole culture or a sorted T cell fraction (not recorded which). Subset in this sample: Tr1-enriched cell product generated in vitro against host alloantigens. The CDR3 DNA sequence: TGTGCCAGCAGTCCCGGACAGTCAACTAATGAAAAACTGTTTTTT. Translating gives CASSPGQSTNEKLFF. Supplemented by reference TRBV28 and TRBJ1-4, the full variable domain reads DVKVTQSSRYLVKRTGEKVFLECVQDMDHENMFWYRQDPGLGLRLIYFSYDVKMKEKGDIPEGYSVSREKKERFSLILESASTNQTSMYLCASSPGQSTNEKLFFGSGTQLSVL.